This T cell receptor beta chain originates from a study of identical twins. TCRdb used MiXCR to reprocess the 5' RACE reads, holding one entry per CDR3 protein. The data show a few hundred thousand distinct CDR3 sequences, 6.5% to 8% seen once. This clonotype was picked up a small number of times. CDR1 and CDR2 from the germline V gene are MNHNS and SASEGT. Trimming removed 6 bases at V and 0 bases at J, with 8 bases between. The CDR3 spans 13 residues. All donors were healthy, and all were Caucasian. These same data were also listed under a study on T cells expressing NK-cell markers.

The specimen sequenced was CD8+ T cells sorted from blood. The receptor comes from a woman in her late teens or twenties in good health. The chain joins TRBV6-1 to TRBJ1-1; a possible D gene is TRBD1 (5 bases). DNA for the CDR3: TGTGCCAGCAGCCGAGGGGTGAACACTGAAGCTTTCTTT. Its protein is CASSRGVNTEAFF.